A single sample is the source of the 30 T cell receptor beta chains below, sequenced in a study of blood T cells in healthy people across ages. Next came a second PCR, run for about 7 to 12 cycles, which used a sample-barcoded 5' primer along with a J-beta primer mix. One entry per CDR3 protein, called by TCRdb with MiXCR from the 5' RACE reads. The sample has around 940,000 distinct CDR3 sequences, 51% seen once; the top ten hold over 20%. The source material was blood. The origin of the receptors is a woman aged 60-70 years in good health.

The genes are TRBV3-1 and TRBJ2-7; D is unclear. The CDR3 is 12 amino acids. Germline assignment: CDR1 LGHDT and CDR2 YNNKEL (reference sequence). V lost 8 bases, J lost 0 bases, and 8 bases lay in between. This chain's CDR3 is CASGNLSYEQYF. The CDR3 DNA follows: TGTGCCAGCGGAAACCTCTCCTACGAGCAGTACTTC.

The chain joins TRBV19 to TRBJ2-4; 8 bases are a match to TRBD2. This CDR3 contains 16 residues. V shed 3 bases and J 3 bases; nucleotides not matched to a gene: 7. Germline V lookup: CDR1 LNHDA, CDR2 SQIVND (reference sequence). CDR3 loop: CASSIGGARGKNIQYF. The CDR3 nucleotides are TGTGCCAGTAGTATCGGGGGGGCGAGGGGCAAAAACATTCAGTACTTC.

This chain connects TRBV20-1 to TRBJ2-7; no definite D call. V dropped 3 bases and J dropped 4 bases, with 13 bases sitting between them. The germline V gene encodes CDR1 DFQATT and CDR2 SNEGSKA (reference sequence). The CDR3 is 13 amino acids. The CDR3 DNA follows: TGCAGTGCTAGGAGTCTAGTTGGGTACGAGCAGTACTTC. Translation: CSARSLVGYEQYF.

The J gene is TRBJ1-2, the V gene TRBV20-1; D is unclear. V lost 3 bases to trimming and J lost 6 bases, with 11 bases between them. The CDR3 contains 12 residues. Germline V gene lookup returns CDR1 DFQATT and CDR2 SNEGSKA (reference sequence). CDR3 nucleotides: TGCAGTGCTAGCCGGGTCTTCGATGGCTACACCTTC. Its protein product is CSASRVFDGYTF.

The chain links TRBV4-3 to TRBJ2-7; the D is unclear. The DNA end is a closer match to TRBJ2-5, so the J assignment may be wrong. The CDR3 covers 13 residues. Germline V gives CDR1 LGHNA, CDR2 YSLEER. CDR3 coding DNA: TGCGCCAGCAGCCAAGATCACGTGAAGACCCAGTACTTC. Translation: CASSQDHVKTQYF.

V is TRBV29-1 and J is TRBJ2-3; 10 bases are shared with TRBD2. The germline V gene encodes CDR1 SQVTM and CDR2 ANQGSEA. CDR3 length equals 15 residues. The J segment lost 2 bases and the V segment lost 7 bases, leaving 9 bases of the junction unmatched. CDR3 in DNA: TGCAGCGCCCGGAGCCTAGCGGGGGCCACAGATACGCAGTATTTT. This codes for CSARSLAGATDTQYF.

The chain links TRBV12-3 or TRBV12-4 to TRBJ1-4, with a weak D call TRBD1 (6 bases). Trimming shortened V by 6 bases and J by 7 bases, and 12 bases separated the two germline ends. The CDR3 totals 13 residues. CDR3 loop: CASRGTGTEKLFF. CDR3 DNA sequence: TGTGCCAGCAGGGGAACAGGGACTGAAAAACTGTTTTTT.

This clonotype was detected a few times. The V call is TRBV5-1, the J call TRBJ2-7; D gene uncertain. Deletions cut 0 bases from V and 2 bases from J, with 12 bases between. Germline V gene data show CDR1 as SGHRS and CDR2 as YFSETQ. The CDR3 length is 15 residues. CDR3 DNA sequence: TGCGCCAGCAGCTTGGTAGGTTCGCAGGCCTACGAGCAGTACTTC. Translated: CASSLVGSQAYEQYF.

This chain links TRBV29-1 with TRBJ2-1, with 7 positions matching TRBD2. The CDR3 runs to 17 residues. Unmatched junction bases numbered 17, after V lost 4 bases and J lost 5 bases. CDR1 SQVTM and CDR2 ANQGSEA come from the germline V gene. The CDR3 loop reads CSVAYPEREIWNNEQFF. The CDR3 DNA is TGCAGCGTTGCCTATCCGGAGCGGGAAATTTGGAACAATGAGCAGTTCTTC.

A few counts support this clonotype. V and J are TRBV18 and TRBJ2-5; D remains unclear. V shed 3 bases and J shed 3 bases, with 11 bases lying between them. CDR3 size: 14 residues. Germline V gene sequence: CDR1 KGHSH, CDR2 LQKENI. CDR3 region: CASSPTATEETQYF. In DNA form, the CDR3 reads TGTGCCAGCTCACCCACGGCCACAGAAGAGACCCAGTACTTC.

The CDR3 DNA reads as TGTGCCAGCAGTTCTTGGGATATACCGTACGAGCAGTACTTC. This gives the protein CASSSWDIPYEQYF. This chain links TRBV27 with TRBJ2-7, with D unresolved. The CDR3 length is 14 residues. Trimming took 4 bases from V and 4 from J, leaving 14 bases between them. Germline assignment: CDR1 MNHEY and CDR2 SMNVEV (reference sequence).

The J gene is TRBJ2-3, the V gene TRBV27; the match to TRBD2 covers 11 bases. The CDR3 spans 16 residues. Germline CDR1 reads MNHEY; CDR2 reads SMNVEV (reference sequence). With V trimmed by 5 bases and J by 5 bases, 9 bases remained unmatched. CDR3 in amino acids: CASSAKLAGVLDTQYF. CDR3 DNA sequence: TGTGCCAGCAGTGCAAAACTAGCGGGAGTCTTAGATACGCAGTATTTT.

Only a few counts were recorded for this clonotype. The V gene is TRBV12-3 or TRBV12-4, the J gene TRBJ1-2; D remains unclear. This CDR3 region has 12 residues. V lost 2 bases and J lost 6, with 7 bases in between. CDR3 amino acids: CASSLYGDGYTF. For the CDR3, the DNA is TGTGCCAGCAGTTTATATGGGGATGGCTACACCTTC.

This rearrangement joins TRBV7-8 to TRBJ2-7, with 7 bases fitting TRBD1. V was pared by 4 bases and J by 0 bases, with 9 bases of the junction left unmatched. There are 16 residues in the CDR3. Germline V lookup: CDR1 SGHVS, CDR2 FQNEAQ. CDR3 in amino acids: CASSSIQGFGSYEQYF. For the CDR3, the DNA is TGTGCCAGCAGCTCGATACAGGGGTTCGGCTCCTACGAGCAGTACTTC.

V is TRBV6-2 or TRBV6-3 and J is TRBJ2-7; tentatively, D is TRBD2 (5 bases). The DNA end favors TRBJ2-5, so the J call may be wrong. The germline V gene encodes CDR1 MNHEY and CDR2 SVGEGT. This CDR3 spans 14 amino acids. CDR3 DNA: TGTGCCAGCAGTTACTCGAGGGTTTTGAAGACCCAGTACTTC. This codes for CASSYSRVLKTQYF.

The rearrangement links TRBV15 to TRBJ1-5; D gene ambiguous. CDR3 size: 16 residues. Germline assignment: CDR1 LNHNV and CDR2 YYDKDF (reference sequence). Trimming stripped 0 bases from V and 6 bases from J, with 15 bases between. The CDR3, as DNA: TGTGCCACCAGCAGAGACTCGGGCAGAAACCTTCAGCCCCAGCATTTT. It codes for CATSRDSGRNLQPQHF. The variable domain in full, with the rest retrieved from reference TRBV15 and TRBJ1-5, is DAMVIQNPRYQVTQFGKPVTLSCSQTLNHNVMYWYQQKSSQAPKLLFHYYDKDFNNEADTPDNFQSRRPNTSFCFLDIRSPGLGDTAMYLCATSRDSGRNLQPQHFGDGTRLSIL.

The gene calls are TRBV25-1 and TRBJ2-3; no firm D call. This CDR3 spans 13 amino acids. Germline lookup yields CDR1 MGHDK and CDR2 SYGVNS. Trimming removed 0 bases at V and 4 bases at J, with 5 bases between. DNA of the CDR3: TGTGCCAGCAGTGAATATGGGGCAGATACGCAGTATTTT. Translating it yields CASSEYGADTQYF.

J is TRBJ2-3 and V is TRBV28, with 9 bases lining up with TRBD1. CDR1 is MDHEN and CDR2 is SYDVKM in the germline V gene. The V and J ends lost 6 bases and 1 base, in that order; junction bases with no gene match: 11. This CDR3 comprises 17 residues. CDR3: CASSRSGTGRGTDTQYF. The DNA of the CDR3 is TGTGCCAGCAGCCGATCCGGGACAGGGCGGGGCACAGATACGCAGTATTTT.

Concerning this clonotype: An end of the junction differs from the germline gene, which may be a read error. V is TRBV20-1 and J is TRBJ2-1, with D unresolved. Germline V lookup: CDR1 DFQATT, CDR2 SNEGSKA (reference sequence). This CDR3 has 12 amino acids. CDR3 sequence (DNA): TGCAGGGCTAGAGACGGCGCCAATGAGCAGTTCTTC. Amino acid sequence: CRARDGANEQFF.

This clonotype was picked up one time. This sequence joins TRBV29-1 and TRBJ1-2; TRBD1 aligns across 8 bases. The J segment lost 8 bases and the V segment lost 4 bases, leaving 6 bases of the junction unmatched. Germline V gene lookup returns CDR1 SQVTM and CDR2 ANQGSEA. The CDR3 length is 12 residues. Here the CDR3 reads CSVAAGGAGYTF. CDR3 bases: TGCAGCGTTGCGGCAGGGGGCGCGGGCTACACCTTC.

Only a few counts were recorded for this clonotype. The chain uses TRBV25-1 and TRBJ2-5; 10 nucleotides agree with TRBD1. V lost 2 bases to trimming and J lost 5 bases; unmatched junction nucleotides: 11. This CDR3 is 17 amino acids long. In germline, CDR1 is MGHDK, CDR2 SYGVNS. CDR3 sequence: CASSEKGRQGAWETQYF. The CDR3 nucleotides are TGTGCCAGCAGTGAAAAAGGGAGACAGGGGGCTTGGGAGACCCAGTACTTC.

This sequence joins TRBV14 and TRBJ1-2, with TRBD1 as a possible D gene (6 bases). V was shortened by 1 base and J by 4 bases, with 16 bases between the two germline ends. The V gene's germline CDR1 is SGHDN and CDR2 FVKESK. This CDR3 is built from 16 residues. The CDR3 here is CASSQGVDSGLYGYTF. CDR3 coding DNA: TGTGCCAGCAGCCAAGGGGTGGACAGCGGGCTCTATGGCTACACCTTC.

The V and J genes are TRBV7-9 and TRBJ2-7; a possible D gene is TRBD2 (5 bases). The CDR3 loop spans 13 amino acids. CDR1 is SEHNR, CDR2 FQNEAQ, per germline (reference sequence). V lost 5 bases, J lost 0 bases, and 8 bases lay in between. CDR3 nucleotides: TGTGCCAGCAGCGGAGCGGTCTCCTACGAGCAGTACTTC. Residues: CASSGAVSYEQYF.

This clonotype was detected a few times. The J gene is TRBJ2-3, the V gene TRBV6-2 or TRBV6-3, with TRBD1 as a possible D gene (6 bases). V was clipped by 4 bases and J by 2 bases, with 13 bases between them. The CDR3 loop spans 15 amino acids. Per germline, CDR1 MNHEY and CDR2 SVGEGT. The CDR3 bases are TGTGCCAGCAGTTCCACCGACAGGCCCACAGATACGCAGTATTTT. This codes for CASSSTDRPTDTQYF.

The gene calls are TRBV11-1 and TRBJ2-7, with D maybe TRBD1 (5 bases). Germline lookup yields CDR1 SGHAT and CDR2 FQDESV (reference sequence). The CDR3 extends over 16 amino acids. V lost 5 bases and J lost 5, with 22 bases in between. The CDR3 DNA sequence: TGTGCCAGCAGCCCCCAAGGACACCGAAAGTCCCACGAGCAGTACTTC. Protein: CASSPQGHRKSHEQYF.

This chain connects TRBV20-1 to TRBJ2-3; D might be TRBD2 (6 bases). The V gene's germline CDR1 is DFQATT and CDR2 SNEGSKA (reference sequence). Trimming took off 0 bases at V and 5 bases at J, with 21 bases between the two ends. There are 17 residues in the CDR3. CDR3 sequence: CSARDLDSGLVGDTQYF. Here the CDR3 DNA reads TGCAGTGCTAGAGACCTAGACTCGGGACTCGTCGGAGATACGCAGTATTTT.

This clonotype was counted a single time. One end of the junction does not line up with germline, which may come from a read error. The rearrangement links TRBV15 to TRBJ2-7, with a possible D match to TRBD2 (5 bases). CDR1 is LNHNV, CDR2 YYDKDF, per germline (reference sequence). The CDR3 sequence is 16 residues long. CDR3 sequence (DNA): TGTGCCACCAGCAGAGATATTGGACTTAGCTCCTGCGAGCAGTACTTC. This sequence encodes CATSRDIGLSSCEQYF.

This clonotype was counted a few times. The CDR3 region is CAISDPSKQETQYF. CDR3 nucleotide sequence: TGTGCCATCAGTGATCCTAGTAAGCAAGAGACCCAGTACTTC. The genes are TRBV10-3 and TRBJ2-5; no clear D gene. The V end was cut by 3 bases, the J end by 2 bases, with 10 bases between. The CDR3 runs to 14 residues. Per germline, CDR1 ENHRY and CDR2 SYGVKD.

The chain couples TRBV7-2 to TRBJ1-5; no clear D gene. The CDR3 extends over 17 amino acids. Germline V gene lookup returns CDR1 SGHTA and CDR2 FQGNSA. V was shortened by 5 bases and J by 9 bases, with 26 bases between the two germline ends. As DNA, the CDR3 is TGTGCCAGCAGCCCACTTAAGGTCCCCCTGAACGGCCGGCCCCAGCATTTT. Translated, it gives CASSPLKVPLNGRPQHF. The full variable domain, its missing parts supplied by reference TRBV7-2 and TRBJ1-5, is GAGVSQSPSNKVTEKGKDVELRCDPISGHTALYWYRQSLGQGLEFLIYFQGNSAPDKSGLPSDRFSAERTGGSVSTLTIQRTQQEDSAVYLCASSPLKVPLNGRPQHFGDGTRLSIL.

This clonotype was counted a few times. This CDR3 is CASSLSGKGDTQYF. CDR3 coding DNA: TGTGCCAGCAGCCTTAGCGGGAAAGGAGATACGCAGTATTTT. This chain joins TRBV6-4 and TRBJ2-3, with 8 bases aligning to TRBD2. The CDR3 has 14 residues. Looked up from germline, CDR1 is MRHNA and CDR2 is SNTAGT. With V trimmed by 6 bases and J by 5 bases, 7 bases remained unmatched.